This TCR beta chain is from a study of shared clonotypes between healthy human individuals. As for the study in general: Researchers assigned three CD4 naive, three CD4 memory, two CD8 naive and one CD8 memory plate to each donor. General study results and limits: Sharing across four donors was highest in naive CD4 (roughly 5%) and lowest in memory CD8 (approximately 0.4%). Naive subsets generally exceeded memory subsets in estimated richness. Apart from blood, nothing was sampled; tissue repertoires likely differ.

CDR1 is SGHRS, CDR2 YFSETQ, per germline. The V gene end was trimmed by 9 bases and the J gene end by 2 bases; junction bases not matched to a gene: 6. There are 13 residues in the CDR3. Generated by immunoSEQ multiplex PCR, the TCRdb table keeps only in-frame clones and is missing some. The sample contains over 850,000 clones, around 78% of which appear only once. To note about this clone: The antigen remains unidentified.

The clonotype comes from a man between 18 and 29 years old in good health. Some clones in this sample may be carry-over from other donors' samples. The chain couples TRBV5-1 to TRBJ1-1; 8 bases agree with TRBD1. The sequencing input was memory CD4+ T cells from PBMCs. The subset is: CD45RA-negative fraction. The CDR3 reads CATRQGANTEAFF. CDR3 sequence (DNA): TGCGCCACGCGGCAGGGGGCAAACACTGAAGCTTTCTTT. The full variable domain, with the rest looked up from reference TRBV5-1 and TRBJ1-1, is KAGVTQTPRYLIKTRGQQVTLSCSPISGHRSVSWYQQTPGQGLQFLFEYFSETQRNKGNFPGRFSGRQFSNSRSEMNVSTLELGDSALYLCATRQGANTEAFFGQGTRLTVV.